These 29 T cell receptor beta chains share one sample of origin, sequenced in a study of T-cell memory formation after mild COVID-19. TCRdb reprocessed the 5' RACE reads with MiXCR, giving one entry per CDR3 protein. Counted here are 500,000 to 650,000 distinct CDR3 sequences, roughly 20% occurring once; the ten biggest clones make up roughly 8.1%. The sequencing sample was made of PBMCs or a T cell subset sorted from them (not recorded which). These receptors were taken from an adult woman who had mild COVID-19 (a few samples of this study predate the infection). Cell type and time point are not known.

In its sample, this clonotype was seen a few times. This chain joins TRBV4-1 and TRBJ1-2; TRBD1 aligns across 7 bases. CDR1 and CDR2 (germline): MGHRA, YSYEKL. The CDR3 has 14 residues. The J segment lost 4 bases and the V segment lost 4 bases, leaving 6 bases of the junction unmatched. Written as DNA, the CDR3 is TGCGCCAGCAGCCGAAACAGGGGATCCTATGGCTACACCTTC. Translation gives CASSRNRGSYGYTF.

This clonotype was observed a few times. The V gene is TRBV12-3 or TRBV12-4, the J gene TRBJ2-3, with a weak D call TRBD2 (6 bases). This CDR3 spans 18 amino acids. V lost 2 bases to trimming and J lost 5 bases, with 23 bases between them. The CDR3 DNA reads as TGTGCCAGCAGTTTAAAGTTCTGGGGGGAGTTGAGTCTAGATACGCAGTATTTT. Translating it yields CASSLKFWGELSLDTQYF.

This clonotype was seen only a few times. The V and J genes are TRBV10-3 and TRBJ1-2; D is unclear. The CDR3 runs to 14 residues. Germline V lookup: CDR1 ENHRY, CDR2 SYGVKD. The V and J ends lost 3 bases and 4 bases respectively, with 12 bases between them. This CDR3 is CAISDRRGSYGYTF. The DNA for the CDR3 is TGTGCCATCAGTGATCGGCGGGGTAGCTATGGCTACACCTTC.

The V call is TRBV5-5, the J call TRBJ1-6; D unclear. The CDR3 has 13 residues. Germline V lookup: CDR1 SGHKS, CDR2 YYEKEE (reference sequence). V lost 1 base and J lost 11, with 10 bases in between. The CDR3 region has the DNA TGTGCCAGCAGCTTGACGGGGATGCCACCCCTCCACTTT. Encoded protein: CASSLTGMPPLHF.

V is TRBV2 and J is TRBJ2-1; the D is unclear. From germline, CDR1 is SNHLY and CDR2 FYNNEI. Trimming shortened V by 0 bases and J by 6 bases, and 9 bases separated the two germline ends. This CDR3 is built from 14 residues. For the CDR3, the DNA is TGTGCCAGCAGTGAAGCGATAGGATTCAATGAGCAGTTCTTC. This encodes CASSEAIGFNEQFF.

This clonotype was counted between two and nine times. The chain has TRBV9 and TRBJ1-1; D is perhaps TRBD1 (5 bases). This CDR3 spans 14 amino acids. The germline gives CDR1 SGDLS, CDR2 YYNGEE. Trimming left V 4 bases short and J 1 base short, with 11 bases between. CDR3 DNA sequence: TGTGCCAGCAGCCCCAGGGAAGGGAACACTGAAGCTTTCTTT. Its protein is CASSPREGNTEAFF.

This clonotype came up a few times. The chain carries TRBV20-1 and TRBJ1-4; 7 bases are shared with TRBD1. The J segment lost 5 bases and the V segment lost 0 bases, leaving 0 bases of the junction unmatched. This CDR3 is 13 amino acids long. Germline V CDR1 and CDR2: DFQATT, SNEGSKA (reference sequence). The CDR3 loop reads CSAREQGNEKLFF. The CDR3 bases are TGCAGTGCTAGAGAACAGGGGAATGAAAAACTGTTTTTT.

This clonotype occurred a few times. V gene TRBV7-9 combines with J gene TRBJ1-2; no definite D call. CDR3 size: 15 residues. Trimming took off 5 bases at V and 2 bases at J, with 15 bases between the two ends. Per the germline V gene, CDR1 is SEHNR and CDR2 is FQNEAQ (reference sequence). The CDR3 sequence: CASSGRGGENYGYTF. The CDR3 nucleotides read TGTGCCAGCAGCGGTCGAGGTGGCGAAAACTATGGCTACACCTTC.

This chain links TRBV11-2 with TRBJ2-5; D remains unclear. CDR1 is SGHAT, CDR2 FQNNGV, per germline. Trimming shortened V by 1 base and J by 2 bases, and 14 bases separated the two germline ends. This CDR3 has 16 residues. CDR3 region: CASSLGSAGRQETQYF. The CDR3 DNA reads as TGTGCCAGCAGCTTAGGGTCGGCAGGTCGACAAGAGACCCAGTACTTC.

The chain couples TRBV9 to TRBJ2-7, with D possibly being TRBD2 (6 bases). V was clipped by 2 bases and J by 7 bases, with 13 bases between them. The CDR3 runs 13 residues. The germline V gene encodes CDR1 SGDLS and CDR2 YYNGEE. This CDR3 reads CASSVGSRGEQYF. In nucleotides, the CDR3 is TGTGCCAGCAGCGTGGGGTCCCGGGGGGAGCAGTACTTC.

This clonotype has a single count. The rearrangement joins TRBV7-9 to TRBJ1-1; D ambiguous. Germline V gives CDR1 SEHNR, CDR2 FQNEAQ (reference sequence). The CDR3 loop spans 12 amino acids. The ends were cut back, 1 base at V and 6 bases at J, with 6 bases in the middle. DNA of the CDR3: TGTGCCAGCAGCTTAGGTCCACCTGAAGCTTTCTTT. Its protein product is CASSLGPPEAFF.

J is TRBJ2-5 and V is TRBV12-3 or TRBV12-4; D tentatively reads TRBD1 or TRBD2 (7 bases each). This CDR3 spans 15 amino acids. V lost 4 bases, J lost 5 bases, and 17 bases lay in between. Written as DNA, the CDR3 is TGTGCCAGCAGTTGGTCTGGGCAGGGGGGGGAGACCCAGTACTTC. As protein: CASSWSGQGGETQYF.

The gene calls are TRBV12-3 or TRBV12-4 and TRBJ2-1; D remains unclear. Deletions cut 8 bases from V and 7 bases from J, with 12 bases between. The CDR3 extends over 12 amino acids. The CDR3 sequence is CASHLKWNEQFF. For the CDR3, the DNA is TGTGCCAGCCACCTGAAGTGGAATGAGCAGTTCTTC.

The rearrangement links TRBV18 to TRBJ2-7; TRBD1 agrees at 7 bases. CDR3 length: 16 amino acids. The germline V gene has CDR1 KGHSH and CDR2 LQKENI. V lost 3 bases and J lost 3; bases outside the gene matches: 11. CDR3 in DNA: TGTGCCAGCTCACCGTCTTACGGGACAGCTCACTACGAGCAGTACTTC. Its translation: CASSPSYGTAHYEQYF.

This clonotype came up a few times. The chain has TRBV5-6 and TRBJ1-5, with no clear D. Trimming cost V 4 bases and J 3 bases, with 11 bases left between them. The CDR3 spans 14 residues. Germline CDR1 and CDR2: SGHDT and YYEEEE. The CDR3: CASSLYGTNQPQHF. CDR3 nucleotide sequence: TGTGCCAGCAGCCTGTATGGCACCAATCAGCCCCAGCATTTT.

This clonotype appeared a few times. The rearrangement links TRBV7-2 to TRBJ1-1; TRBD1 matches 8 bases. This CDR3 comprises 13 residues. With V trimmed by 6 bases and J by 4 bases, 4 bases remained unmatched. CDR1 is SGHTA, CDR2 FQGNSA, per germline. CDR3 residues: CASRRTGSTEAFF. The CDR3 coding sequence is TGTGCCAGCAGACGGACAGGGAGCACTGAAGCTTTCTTT.

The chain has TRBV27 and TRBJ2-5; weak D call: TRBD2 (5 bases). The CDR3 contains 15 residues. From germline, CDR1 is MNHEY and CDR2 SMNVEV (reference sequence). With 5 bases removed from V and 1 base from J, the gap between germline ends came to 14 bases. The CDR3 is CASSHRGVLQETQYF. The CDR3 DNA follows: TGTGCCAGCAGTCACCGGGGAGTCCTCCAAGAGACCCAGTACTTC.

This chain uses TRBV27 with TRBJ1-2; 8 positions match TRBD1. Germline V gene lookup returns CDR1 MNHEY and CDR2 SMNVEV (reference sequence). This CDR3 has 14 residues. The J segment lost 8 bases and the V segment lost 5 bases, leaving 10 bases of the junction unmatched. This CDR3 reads CASSPIEDRDGYTF. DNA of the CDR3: TGTGCCAGCAGTCCAATTGAGGACAGGGACGGCTACACCTTC.

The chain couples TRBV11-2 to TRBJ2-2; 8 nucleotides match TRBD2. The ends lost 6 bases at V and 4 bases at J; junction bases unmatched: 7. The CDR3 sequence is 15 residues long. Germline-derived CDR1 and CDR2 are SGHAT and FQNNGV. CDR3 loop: CASRIKRGSTGELFF. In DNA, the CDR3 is TGTGCCAGCAGGATTAAGCGGGGGAGCACCGGGGAGCTGTTTTTT. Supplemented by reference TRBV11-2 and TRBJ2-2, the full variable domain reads EAGVAQSPRYKIIEKRQSVAFWCNPISGHATLYWYQQILGQGPKLLIQFQNNGVVDDSQLPKDRFSAERLKGVDSTLKIQPAKLEDSAVYLCASRIKRGSTGELFFGEGSRLTVL.

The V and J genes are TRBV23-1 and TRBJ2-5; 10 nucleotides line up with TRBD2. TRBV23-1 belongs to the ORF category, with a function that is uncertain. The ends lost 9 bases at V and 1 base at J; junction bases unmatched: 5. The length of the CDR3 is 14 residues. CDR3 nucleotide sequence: TGCGCCAGGCTAGCGGGAGCCGGCCAAGAGACCCAGTACTTC. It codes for CARLAGAGQETQYF.

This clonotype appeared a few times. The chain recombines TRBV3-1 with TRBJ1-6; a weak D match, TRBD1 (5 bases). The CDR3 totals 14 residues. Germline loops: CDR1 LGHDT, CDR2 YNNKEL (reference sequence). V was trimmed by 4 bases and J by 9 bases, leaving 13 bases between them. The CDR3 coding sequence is TGTGCCAGCAGCCTCACCCCAGGGAGTTCACCCCTCCACTTT. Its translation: CASSLTPGSSPLHF.

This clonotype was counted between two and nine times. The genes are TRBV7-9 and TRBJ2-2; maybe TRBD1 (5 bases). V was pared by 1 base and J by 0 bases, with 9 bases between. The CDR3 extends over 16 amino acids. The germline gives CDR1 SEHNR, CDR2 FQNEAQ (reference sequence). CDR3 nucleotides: TGTGCCAGCAGCTTAGGAGCAGGGTCGAACACCGGGGAGCTGTTTTTT. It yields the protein CASSLGAGSNTGELFF.

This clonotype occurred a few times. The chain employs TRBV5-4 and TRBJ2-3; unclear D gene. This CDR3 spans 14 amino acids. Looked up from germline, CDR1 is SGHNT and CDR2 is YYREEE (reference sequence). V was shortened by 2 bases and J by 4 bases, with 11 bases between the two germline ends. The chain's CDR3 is CASSFEATADTQYF. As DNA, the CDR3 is TGTGCCAGCAGCTTTGAGGCGACGGCAGATACGCAGTATTTT. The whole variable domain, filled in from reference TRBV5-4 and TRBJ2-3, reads ETGVTQSPTHLIKTRGQQVTLRCSSQSGHNTVSWYQQALGQGPQFIFQYYREEENGRGNFPPRFSGLQFPNYSSELNVNALELDDSALYLCASSFEATADTQYFGPGTRLTVL.

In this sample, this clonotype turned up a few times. The chain's CDR3 is CASRLSVGQGVTEAFF. DNA for the CDR3: TGTGCCAGCAGGCTTTCTGTGGGACAGGGGGTTACTGAAGCTTTCTTT. The chain couples TRBV6-5 to TRBJ1-1; 11 bases line up with TRBD1. Unmatched junction bases numbered 11, after V lost 6 bases and J lost 5 bases. Germline assignment: CDR1 MNHEY and CDR2 SVGAGI. The CDR3 contains 16 residues.

In DNA, the CDR3 is TGTGCCAGCAGCTTAGTTCCGGGGGCTCATCGTCTTAACTATGGCTACACCTTC. Encoded protein: CASSLVPGAHRLNYGYTF. V and J are TRBV11-2 and TRBJ1-2, with a weak D call TRBD1 (6 bases). The CDR3 consists of 18 residues. V lost 1 base to trimming and J lost 1 base, with 19 bases between them. Germline-derived CDR1 and CDR2 are SGHAT and FQNNGV.

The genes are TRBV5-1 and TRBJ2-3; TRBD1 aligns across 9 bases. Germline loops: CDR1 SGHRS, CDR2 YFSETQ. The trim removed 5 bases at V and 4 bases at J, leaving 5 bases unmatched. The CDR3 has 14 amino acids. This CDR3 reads CASSQGQGPDTQYF. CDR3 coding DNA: TGCGCCAGCAGTCAAGGACAGGGGCCAGATACGCAGTATTTT.

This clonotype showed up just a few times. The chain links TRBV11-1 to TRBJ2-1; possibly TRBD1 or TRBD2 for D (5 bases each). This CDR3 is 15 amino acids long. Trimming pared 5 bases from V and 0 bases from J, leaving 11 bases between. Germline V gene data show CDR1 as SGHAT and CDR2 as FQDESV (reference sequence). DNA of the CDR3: TGTGCCAGCAGCCCGGGACCGTCCTCCTACAATGAGCAGTTCTTC. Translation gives CASSPGPSSYNEQFF.

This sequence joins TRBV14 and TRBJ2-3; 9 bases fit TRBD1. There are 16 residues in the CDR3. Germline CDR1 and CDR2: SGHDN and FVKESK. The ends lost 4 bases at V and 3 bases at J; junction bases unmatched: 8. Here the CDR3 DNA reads TGTGCCAGCAGCCCTCCCACAGGGGGCCAGACAGATACGCAGTATTTT. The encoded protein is CASSPPTGGQTDTQYF.

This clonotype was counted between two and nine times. CDR3 loop: CASSYLQERHTEAFF. For the CDR3, the DNA is TGTGCCAGCAGTTACTTACAGGAGAGGCACACTGAAGCTTTCTTT. The rearrangement uses TRBV6-2 or TRBV6-3 and TRBJ1-1, with D tentatively TRBD1 (5 bases). The CDR3 has 15 amino acids. Trimming stripped 1 base from V and 3 bases from J, with 12 bases between. The germline V gene has CDR1 MNHEY and CDR2 SVGEGT.